One sample yielded the 28 T cell receptor beta chains listed below, sequenced in a study of T cell repertoires in cytomegalovirus infection. One entry per CDR3 protein, called by TCRdb with MiXCR from the reads. The top ten clones hold around 15% of a sample with around 450,000 distinct CDR3 sequences, roughly 31% of them seen once. Specimen: PBMCs. The receptors come from a human donor in good health (CMV status not recorded). Some clones in this sample may be carry-over from other donors' samples.

The chain couples TRBV20-1 to TRBJ2-7; 9 positions agree with TRBD2. Germline values: CDR1 DFQATT, CDR2 SNEGSKA (reference sequence). The CDR3 is made up of 15 amino acids. Trimming at V came to 0 bases and at J to 1 base, leaving 4 bases not matched to a gene. CDR3 protein: CSARDWAGGSYEQYF. The CDR3 DNA sequence: TGCAGTGCTAGAGATTGGGCGGGGGGGTCCTACGAGCAGTACTTC.

Only a few counts were recorded for this clonotype. The chain carries TRBV12-3 or TRBV12-4 and TRBJ2-7; TRBD2 is a possible D gene (6 bases). The V gene lost 5 bases and the J gene lost 6 bases, with 17 bases spanning the gap. There are 14 residues in the CDR3. CDR3 nucleotide sequence: TGTGCCAGCAGTCCCCCGGGGGTAGTCGGCGAGCAGTACTTC. Translating gives CASSPPGVVGEQYF.

The V call is TRBV12-3 or TRBV12-4, the J call TRBJ1-5; D unresolved. V was shortened by 1 base and J by 7 bases, with 8 bases between the two germline ends. The length of the CDR3 is 13 residues. The CDR3 nucleotides are TGTGCCAGCAGTTTAGAAGCGAGGCAGCCCCAGCATTTT. Its protein product is CASSLEARQPQHF.

V is TRBV18 and J is TRBJ2-5; weak D call: TRBD1 (6 bases). The V end lost 3 bases, the J end lost 2 bases, and 10 bases lay between the germline ends. CDR3 length: 14 amino acids. Per the germline V gene, CDR1 is KGHSH and CDR2 is LQKENI. CDR3 bases: TGTGCCAGCTCACCCGGACAGCATCAAGAGACCCAGTACTTC. It specifies CASSPGQHQETQYF.

The chain has TRBV28 and TRBJ2-5; 11 bases are a match to TRBD1. The CDR3 runs to 14 residues. With V trimmed by 6 bases and J by 5 bases, 5 bases remained unmatched. From germline, CDR1 is MDHEN and CDR2 SYDVKM. CDR3 sequence: CASSLDRGPETQYF. The CDR3 DNA reads TGTGCCAGCAGCCTGGACAGGGGGCCGGAGACCCAGTACTTC.

The chain recombines TRBV7-2 with TRBJ2-7, with D perhaps assigned TRBD1 or TRBD2 (5 bases each). V lost 0 bases and J lost 1, with 10 bases in between. The CDR3 totals 15 residues. CDR1 is SGHTA, CDR2 FQGNSA, per germline. CDR3 sequence (DNA): TGTGCCAGCAGCTTAGCCGGGACCAGATCCTACGAGCAGTACTTC. It specifies CASSLAGTRSYEQYF.

The CDR3 is CASSLLGESYEQYF. CDR3 in DNA: TGTGCCAGCAGCTTACTTGGCGAATCCTACGAGCAGTACTTC. This chain connects TRBV7-8 to TRBJ2-7; no definite D call. CDR1 is SGHVS, CDR2 FQNEAQ, per germline. The CDR3 totals 14 residues. V was pared by 2 bases and J by 1 base, with 9 bases between.

Note on this clonotype: Being one base from a much bigger clone, this may be a read error. The chain is built from TRBV7-3 and TRBJ1-1; TRBD1 is a possible D gene (6 bases). Germline CDR1 SGHTA, CDR2 FQGTGA. Trimming shortened V by 2 bases and J by 1 base, and 17 bases separated the two germline ends. The CDR3 contains 17 residues. For the CDR3, the DNA is TGTGCCAGCAGCTTAGGGGACATATCCCTGGAGAACACTGAAGCTTTCTTT. It is translated as CASSLGDISLENTEAFF.

This clonotype was found once. The rearrangement uses TRBV20-1 and TRBJ2-7; TRBD2 matches at 8 bases. The CDR3 runs to 18 residues. Germline V CDR1 and CDR2: DFQATT, SNEGSKA (reference sequence). After removal of 1 base from V and 4 bases from J, the junction contained 18 bases not matched to a gene. CDR3 nucleotide sequence: TGCAGTGCTAGAGGGGCGGGGGGCGTCGGGGGTGCGCCATACGAGCAGTACTTC. Amino acids: CSARGAGGVGGAPYEQYF.

This clonotype was seen many times. This chain connects TRBV6-5 to TRBJ2-7; possibly TRBD1 for D (6 bases). V was trimmed by 0 bases and J by 6 bases, leaving 18 bases between them. The CDR3 loop spans 16 amino acids. Per germline, CDR1 MNHEY and CDR2 SVGAGI. The CDR3 sequence is CASSYSRQEWGREQYF. In nucleotides, the CDR3 is TGTGCCAGCAGTTACTCGAGACAGGAGTGGGGCCGCGAGCAGTACTTC.

This clonotype was seen once. The CDR3 carries no conserved terminal phenylalanine or tryptophan, so it likely arises from a read error. The gene calls are TRBV2 and TRBJ2-2, with D possibly being TRBD1 (6 bases). Trimming removed 2 bases from V and 0 bases from J, with 7 bases in between. CDR1 and CDR2 (germline): SNHLY, FYNNEI. The CDR3 has 15 amino acids. As DNA, the CDR3 is TGTGCCAGCAGTGAACAGGGGTCGAACACCGGGGAGCTGTTTTTG. Protein: CASSEQGSNTGELFL.

This clonotype was recorded a few times. This CDR3 reads CASSLTGASEAFF. The CDR3 nucleotides read TGTGCCAGCAGCTTAACCGGGGCCTCTGAAGCTTTCTTT. The gene calls are TRBV7-9 and TRBJ1-1; possibly TRBD1 for D (5 bases). The V and J ends lost 2 bases and 6 bases respectively, with 10 bases between them. From germline, CDR1 is SEHNR and CDR2 FQNEAQ (reference sequence). CDR3 size: 13 residues.

Many counts were recorded for this clonotype. The rearrangement uses TRBV6-5 and TRBJ1-5; no firm D call. The CDR3 runs 14 residues. V lost 2 bases, J lost 2 bases, and 7 bases lay in between. Germline values: CDR1 MNHEY, CDR2 SVGAGI. DNA of the CDR3: TGTGCCAGCAGTTACGTGTCAGGCAATCAGCCCCAGCATTTT. This gives the protein CASSYVSGNQPQHF.

The chain is built from TRBV6-1 and TRBJ1-2, with 9 bases aligning to TRBD1. The CDR3 length is 14 residues. V was clipped by 5 bases and J by 10 bases; unmatched bases: 11. Germline CDR1 MNHNS, CDR2 SASEGT. In DNA, the CDR3 is TGTGCCAGCAGTTACGGGACAGGGTCAGGAGACTACACCTTC. As protein: CASSYGTGSGDYTF.

This clonotype turned up a few times. The rearrangement joins TRBV5-1 to TRBJ2-3; 8 bases match TRBD2. This CDR3 spans 17 amino acids. V lost 3 bases, J lost 2 bases, and 11 bases stayed unmatched. Germline lookup yields CDR1 SGHRS and CDR2 YFSETQ. CDR3 in DNA: TGCGCCAGCAGCTCGTATAAGATAGCGGGATCCACAGATACGCAGTATTTT. The encoded protein is CASSSYKIAGSTDTQYF.

This clonotype has just a few counts. The chain has TRBV11-2 and TRBJ2-7, with unresolved D. Germline V lookup: CDR1 SGHAT, CDR2 FQNNGV. This CDR3 has 14 residues. The V end lost 3 bases, the J end lost 0 bases, and 9 bases lay between the germline ends. As DNA, the CDR3 is TGTGCCAGCAGCTTTAGTCCCAACTCCTACGAGCAGTACTTC. Amino acid sequence: CASSFSPNSYEQYF.

The V call is TRBV20-1, the J call TRBJ2-7, with D possibly matching TRBD1 (6 bases). The CDR3 runs 14 residues. V dropped 2 bases and J dropped 0 bases, with 11 bases sitting between them. The V gene's germline CDR1 is DFQATT and CDR2 SNEGSKA (reference sequence). The CDR3 DNA follows: TGCAGTGCTAGATCCGGGACACTCTCCTACGAGCAGTACTTC. This sequence encodes CSARSGTLSYEQYF.

This chain connects TRBV29-1 to TRBJ2-1; 11 bases align to TRBD2. In germline, CDR1 is SQVTM, CDR2 ANQGSEA. The CDR3 has 16 residues. Trimming removed 3 bases from V and 3 bases from J; junction bases left unmatched: 7. The CDR3 coding sequence is TGCAGCGTTGACGGGCTAGCGGGGGGTTACTACAATGAGCAGTTCTTC. Protein product: CSVDGLAGGYYNEQFF.

The genes are TRBV5-1 and TRBJ1-1; tentatively, D is TRBD1 (6 bases). The CDR3 length is 14 residues. Per germline, CDR1 SGHRS and CDR2 YFSETQ. The V gene lost 1 base and the J gene lost 3 bases, with 10 bases spanning the gap. The CDR3: CASSLTGPDTEAFF. DNA for the CDR3: TGCGCCAGCAGCTTGACAGGGCCGGACACTGAAGCTTTCTTT.

This clonotype has a count of ten or more. The chain has TRBV11-2 and TRBJ1-6, with D tentatively TRBD1 (5 bases). The V end was cut by 4 bases, the J end by 9 bases, with 19 bases between. The CDR3 extends over 16 amino acids. CDR1 and CDR2 (germline): SGHAT, FQNNGV. CDR3 DNA: TGTGCCAGCAGCTCAAGATCGGAGGGGAGTCGTTCACCCCTCCACTTT. Protein: CASSSRSEGSRSPLHF.

The chain couples TRBV6-8 to TRBJ1-1; D not resolved. The ends were cut back, 3 bases at V and 1 base at J, with 6 bases in the middle. The CDR3 extends over 13 amino acids. Germline CDR1 and CDR2: MNHGY and SAAAGT. The CDR3, as DNA: TGTGCCAGCAGTTATCAGGAGAACACTGAAGCTTTCTTT. Protein sequence: CASSYQENTEAFF.

The sample holds a few counts of this clonotype. The chain uses TRBV11-2 and TRBJ2-7; D not certain. Germline lookup yields CDR1 SGHAT and CDR2 FQNNGV. The germline V and J ends were trimmed by 1 base and 2 bases, with 12 bases remaining between them. CDR3 size: 15 residues. The CDR3 reads CASSLGKQMTYEQYF. CDR3 in DNA: TGTGCCAGCAGCTTAGGGAAACAGATGACCTACGAGCAGTACTTC.

The chain joins TRBV6-1 to TRBJ1-4, with TRBD1 as a possible D gene (6 bases). The V end lost 5 bases, the J end lost 5 bases, and 9 bases lay between the germline ends. This CDR3 spans 13 amino acids. Looked up from germline, CDR1 is MNHNS and CDR2 is SASEGT. The CDR3 is CASSKQGNEKLFF. The CDR3 DNA reads as TGTGCCAGCAGTAAACAGGGAAATGAAAAACTGTTTTTT.

This clonotype was found many times. The chain recombines TRBV12-3 or TRBV12-4 with TRBJ1-5, with 8 bases matching TRBD1. After removal of 6 bases from V and 3 bases from J, the junction contained 4 bases not matched to a gene. The CDR3 consists of 14 residues. CDR3 residues: CASRRTGLNQPQHF. CDR3 in DNA: TGTGCCAGCAGAAGGACAGGGCTCAATCAGCCCCAGCATTTT.

With respect to this clonotype: The germline gene is not matched at one end of the junction; a read error may be the cause. The V and J genes are TRBV29-1 and TRBJ1-2, with D possibly matching TRBD1 (5 bases). The length of the CDR3 is 13 residues. Germline assignment: CDR1 SQVTM and CDR2 ANQGSEA. This CDR3 reads CSVKEGCGNGYTF. CDR3 bases: TGCAGCGTTAAAGAGGGGTGTGGTAATGGCTACACCTTC.

The chain has TRBV5-6 and TRBJ2-5; 7 nucleotides match TRBD1. Per the germline V gene, CDR1 is SGHDT and CDR2 is YYEEEE. Losses at the gene ends were 3 bases for V and 5 bases for J; bases not matched to a gene: 7. The CDR3 loop spans 14 amino acids. The CDR3 sequence is CASSSQQGMETQYF. For the CDR3, the DNA is TGTGCCAGCAGCTCCCAACAGGGGATGGAGACCCAGTACTTC.

This clonotype was counted between two and nine times. CDR3 protein: CASSLTGEQTDTQYF. The CDR3 nucleotides are TGTGCCAGCAGCTTGACGGGGGAGCAGACAGATACGCAGTATTTT. The V call is TRBV5-4, the J call TRBJ2-3; D is perhaps TRBD2 (6 bases). The V gene lost 1 base and the J gene lost 3 bases, with 12 bases spanning the gap. The CDR3 sequence is 15 residues long. From germline, CDR1 is SGHNT and CDR2 YYREEE (reference sequence).

Comments on this clonotype: A read error is possible here, since a much larger clone lies one base away. This rearrangement joins TRBV7-2 to TRBJ2-3, with 7 bases that match TRBD2. J lost 2 bases, V lost 5 bases, and 7 bases had no gene match. Looked up from germline, CDR1 is SGHTA and CDR2 is FQGNSA. The CDR3 is made up of 15 amino acids. This CDR3 reads CASSLRTSLTDTQYF. The CDR3 region has the DNA TGTGCCAGCAGCCTCCGGACTAGTCTCACAGATACGCAGTATTTT.